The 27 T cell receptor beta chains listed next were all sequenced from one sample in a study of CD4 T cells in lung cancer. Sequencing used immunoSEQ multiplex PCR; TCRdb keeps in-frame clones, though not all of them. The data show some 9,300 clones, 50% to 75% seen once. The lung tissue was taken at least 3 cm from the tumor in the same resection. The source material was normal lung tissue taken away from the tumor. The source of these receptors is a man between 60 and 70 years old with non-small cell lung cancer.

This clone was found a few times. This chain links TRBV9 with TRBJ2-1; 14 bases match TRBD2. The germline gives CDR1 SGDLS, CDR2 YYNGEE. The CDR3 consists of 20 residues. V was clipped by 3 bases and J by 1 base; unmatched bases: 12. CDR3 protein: CASSGGSGLAGASSYNEQFF. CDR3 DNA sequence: TGTGCCAGCAGCGGGGGATCGGGACTAGCGGGAGCTAGTTCCTACAATGAGCAGTTCTTC.

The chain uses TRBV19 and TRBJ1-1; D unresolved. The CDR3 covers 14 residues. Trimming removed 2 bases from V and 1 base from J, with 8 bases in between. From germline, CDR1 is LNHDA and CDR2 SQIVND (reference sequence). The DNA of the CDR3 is TGTGCCAGTAGTATAACAGTGTCGAACACTGAAGCTTTCTTT. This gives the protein CASSITVSNTEAFF. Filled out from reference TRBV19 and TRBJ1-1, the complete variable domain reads DGGITQSPKYLFRKEGQNVTLSCEQNLNHDAMYWYRQDPGQGLRLIYYSQIVNDFQKGDIAEGYSVSREKKESFPLTVTSAQKNPTAFYLCASSITVSNTEAFFGQGTRLTVV.

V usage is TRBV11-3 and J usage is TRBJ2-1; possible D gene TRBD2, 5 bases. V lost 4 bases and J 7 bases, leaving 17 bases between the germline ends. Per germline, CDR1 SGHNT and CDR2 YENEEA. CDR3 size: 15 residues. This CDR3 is CASSYLAGSLNEQFF. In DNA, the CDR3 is TGTGCCAGCAGCTATCTAGCCGGGTCTCTAAATGAGCAGTTCTTC.

The CDR3 spells CASSVGGMNTEAFF. In DNA form, the CDR3 reads TGTGCCAGCAGCGTAGGAGGAATGAACACTGAAGCTTTCTTT. The rearrangement joins TRBV9 to TRBJ1-1; D ambiguous. Germline V gene lookup returns CDR1 SGDLS and CDR2 YYNGEE. The CDR3 consists of 14 residues. V lost 0 bases and J 0 bases, leaving 6 bases between the germline ends. The variable domain in full, with the rest retrieved from reference TRBV9 and TRBJ1-1, is DSGVTQTPKHLITATGQRVTLRCSPRSGDLSVYWYQQSLDQGLQFLIQYYNGEERAKGNILERFSAQQFPDLHSELNLSSLELGDSALYFCASSVGGMNTEAFFGQGTRLTVV.

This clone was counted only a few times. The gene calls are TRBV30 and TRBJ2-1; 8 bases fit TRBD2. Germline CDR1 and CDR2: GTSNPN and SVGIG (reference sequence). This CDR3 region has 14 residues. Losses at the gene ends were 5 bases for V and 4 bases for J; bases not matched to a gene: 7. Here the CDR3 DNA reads TGTGCCTGGGAAGGCCGGGGGGGGTACAATGAGCAGTTCTTC. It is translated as CAWEGRGGYNEQFF.

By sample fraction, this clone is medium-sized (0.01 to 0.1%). The CDR3 region has the DNA TGTGCCAGCAGCAACTGCCAGCAGGGAGAAAAACTGTTTTTT. Translated, it gives CASSNCQQGEKLFF. The genes are TRBV21-1 and TRBJ1-4; TRBD1, the D gene given by the table, was not confirmed from the DNA. TRBV21-1 is annotated as a pseudogene. CDR3 length: 14 residues.

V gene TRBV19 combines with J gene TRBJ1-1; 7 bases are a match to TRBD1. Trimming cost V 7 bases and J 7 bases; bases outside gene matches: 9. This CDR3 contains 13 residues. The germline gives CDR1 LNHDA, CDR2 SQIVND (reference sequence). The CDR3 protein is CASTDEQGIEAFF. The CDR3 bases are TGTGCCAGTACTGACGAACAGGGGATTGAAGCTTTCTTT.

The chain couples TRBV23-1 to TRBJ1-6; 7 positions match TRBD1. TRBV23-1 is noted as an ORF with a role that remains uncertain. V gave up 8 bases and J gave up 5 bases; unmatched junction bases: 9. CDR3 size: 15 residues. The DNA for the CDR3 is TGCGCCAGCGGATCCGGGACAGCTAATAATTCACCCCTCCACTTT. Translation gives CASGSGTANNSPLHF.

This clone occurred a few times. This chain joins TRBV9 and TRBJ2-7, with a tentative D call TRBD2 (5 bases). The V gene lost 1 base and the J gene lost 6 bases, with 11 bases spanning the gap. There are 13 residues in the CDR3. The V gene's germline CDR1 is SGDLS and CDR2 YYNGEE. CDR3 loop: CASSVFLAGEQYF. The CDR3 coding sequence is TGTGCCAGCAGCGTATTTCTAGCAGGCGAGCAGTACTTC.

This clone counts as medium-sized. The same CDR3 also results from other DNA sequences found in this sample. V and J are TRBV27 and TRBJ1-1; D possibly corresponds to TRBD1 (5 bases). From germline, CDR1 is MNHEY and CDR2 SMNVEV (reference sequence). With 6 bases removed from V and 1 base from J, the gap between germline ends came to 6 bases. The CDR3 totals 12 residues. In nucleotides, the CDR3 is TGTGCCAGCAGGACAGCGAACACTGAAGCTTTCTTT. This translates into CASRTANTEAFF.

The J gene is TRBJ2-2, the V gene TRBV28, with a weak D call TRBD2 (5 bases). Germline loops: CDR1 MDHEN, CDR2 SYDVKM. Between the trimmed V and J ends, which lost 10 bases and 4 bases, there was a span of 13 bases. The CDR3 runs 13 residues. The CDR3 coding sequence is TGTGCCACCCAACGAGGGCTCACCGGGGAGCTGTTTTTT. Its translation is CATQRGLTGELFF.

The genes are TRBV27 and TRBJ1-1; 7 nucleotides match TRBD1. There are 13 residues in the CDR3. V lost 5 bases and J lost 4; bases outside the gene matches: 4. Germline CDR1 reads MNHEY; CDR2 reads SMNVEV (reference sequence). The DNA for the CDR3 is TGTGCCAGCAGTATCAACAGGGGCACTGAAGCTTTCTTT. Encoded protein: CASSINRGTEAFF.

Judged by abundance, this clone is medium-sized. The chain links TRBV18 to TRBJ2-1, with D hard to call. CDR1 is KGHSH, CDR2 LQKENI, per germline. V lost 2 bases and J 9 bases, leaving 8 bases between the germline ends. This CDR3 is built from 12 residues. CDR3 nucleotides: TGTGCCAGCTCACCAGGTAACGGTGAGCAGTTCTTC. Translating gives CASSPGNGEQFF.

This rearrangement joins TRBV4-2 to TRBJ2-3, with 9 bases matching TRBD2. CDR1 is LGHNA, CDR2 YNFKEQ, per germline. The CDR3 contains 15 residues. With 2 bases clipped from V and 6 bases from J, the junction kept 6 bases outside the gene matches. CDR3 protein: CASSQTWTSEDTQYF. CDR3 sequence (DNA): TGTGCCAGCAGCCAAACATGGACTAGCGAGGATACGCAGTATTTT.

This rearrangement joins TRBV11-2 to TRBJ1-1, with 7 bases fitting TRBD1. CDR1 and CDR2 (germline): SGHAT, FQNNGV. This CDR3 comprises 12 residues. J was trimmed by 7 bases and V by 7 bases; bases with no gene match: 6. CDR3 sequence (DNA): TGTGCCAGCAACCTCCGGACAGGTGAAGCTTTCTTT. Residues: CASNLRTGEAFF.

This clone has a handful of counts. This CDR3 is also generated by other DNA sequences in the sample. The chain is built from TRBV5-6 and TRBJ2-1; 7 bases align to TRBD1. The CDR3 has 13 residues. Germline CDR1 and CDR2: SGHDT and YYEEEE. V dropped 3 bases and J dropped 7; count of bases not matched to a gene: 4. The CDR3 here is CASSWGTVNEQFF. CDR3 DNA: TGTGCCAGCAGCTGGGGGACAGTGAATGAGCAGTTCTTC.

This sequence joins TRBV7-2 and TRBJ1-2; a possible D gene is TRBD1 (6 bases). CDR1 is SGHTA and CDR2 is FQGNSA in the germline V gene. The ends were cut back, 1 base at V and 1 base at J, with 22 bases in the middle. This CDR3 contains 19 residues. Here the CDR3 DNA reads TGTGCCAGCAGCTTAGACAGGGAGAATAGTGGGTTTGGTAACTATGGCTACACCTTC. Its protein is CASSLDRENSGFGNYGYTF. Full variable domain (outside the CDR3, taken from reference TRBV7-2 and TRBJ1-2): GAGVSQSPSNKVTEKGKDVELRCDPISGHTALYWYRQSLGQGLEFLIYFQGNSAPDKSGLPSDRFSAERTGGSVSTLTIQRTQQEDSAVYLCASSLDRENSGFGNYGYTFGSGTRLTVV.

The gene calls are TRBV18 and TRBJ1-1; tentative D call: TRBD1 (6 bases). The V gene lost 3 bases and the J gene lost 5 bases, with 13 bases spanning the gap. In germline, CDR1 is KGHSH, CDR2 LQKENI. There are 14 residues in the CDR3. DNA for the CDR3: TGTGCCAGCTCACCCTACAGGGAGGGGACTGAAGCTTTCTTT. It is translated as CASSPYREGTEAFF.

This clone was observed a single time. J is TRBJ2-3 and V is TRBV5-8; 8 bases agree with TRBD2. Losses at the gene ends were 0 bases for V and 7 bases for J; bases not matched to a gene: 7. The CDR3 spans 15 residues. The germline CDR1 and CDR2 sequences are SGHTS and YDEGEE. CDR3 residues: CASSLELAGIHTQYF. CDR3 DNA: TGTGCCAGCAGCTTGGAATTAGCGGGAATACATACGCAGTATTTT.

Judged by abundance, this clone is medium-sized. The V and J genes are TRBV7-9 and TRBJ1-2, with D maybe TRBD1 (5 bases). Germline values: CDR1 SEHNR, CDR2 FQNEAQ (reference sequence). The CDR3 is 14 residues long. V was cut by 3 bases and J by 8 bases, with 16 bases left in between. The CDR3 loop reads CASSFTGDLLGYTF. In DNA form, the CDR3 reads TGTGCCAGCAGCTTTACAGGCGACCTCTTGGGCTACACCTTC.

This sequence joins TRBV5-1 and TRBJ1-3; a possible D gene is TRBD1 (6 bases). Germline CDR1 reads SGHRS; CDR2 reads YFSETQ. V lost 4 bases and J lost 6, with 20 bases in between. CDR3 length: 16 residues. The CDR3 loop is CASSPGTPVLPNTIYF. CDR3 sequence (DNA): TGCGCCAGCAGCCCAGGGACACCCGTTCTCCCAAACACCATATATTTT.

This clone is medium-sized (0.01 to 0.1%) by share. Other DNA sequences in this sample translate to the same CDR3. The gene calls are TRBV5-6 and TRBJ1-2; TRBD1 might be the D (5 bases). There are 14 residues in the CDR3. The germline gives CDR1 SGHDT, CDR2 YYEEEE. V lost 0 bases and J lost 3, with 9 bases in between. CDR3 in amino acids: CASSLAGGDYGYTF. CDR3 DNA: TGTGCCAGCAGCTTGGCCGGAGGGGACTATGGCTACACCTTC.

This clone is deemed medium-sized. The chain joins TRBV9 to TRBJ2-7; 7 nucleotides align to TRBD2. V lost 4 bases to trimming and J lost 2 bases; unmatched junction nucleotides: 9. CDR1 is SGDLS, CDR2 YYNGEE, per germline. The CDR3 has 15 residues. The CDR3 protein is CASSPTGGLTYEQYF. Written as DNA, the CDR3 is TGTGCCAGCAGCCCGACGGGGGGATTAACCTACGAGCAGTACTTC.

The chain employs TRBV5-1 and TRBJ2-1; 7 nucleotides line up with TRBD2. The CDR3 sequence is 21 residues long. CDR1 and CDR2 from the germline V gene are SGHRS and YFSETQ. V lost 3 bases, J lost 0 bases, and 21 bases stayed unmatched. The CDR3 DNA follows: TGCGCCAGCAGCTCTAGCGGCGGGAGTTTAATAGAAGTCAGCTCCTACAATGAGCAGTTCTTC. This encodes CASSSSGGSLIEVSSYNEQFF.

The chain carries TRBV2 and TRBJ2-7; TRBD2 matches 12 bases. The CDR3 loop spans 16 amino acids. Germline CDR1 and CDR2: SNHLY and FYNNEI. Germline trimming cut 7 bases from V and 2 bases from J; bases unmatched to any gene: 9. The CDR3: CASTDSGLAGTYEQYF. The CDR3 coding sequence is TGTGCCAGCACCGACTCGGGACTAGCGGGCACCTACGAGCAGTACTTC.

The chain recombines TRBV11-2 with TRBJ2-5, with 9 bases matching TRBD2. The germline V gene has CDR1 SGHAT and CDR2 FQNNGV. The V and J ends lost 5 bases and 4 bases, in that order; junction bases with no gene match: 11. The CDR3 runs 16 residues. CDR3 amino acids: CASSKEGAGGRETQYF. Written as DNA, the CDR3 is TGTGCCAGCAGCAAAGAGGGTGCGGGAGGGCGAGAGACCCAGTACTTC.

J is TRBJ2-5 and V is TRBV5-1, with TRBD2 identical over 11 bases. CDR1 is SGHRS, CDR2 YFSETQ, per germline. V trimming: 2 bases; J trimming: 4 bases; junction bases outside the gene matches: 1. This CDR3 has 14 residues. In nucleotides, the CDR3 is TGCGCCAGCAGCTTTAGCGGGAGGGGAGAGACCCAGTACTTC. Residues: CASSFSGRGETQYF.